Below, one T cell receptor beta chain is given with its context. This receptor's antigen is unknown. There are no base qualities to consult, and no much larger clone falls within one base. For the CD8 naive samples, CD45RO-negative cells were positively selected for CCR7, yielding a CD45RA+CCR7+ population from which TemRA cells were excluded. Healthy HIV-negative adults with no recently reported acute infections or vaccinations were included as donors. Every donor was a Caucasian adult living in Nashville, Tennessee, USA. Blood was obtained by leukapheresis, after which PBMCs were separated by Ficoll-Histopaque density gradient centrifugation and cryopreserved in liquid nitrogen vapor phase. Analytical flow cytometry was used to check the purity and quantity of every magnetically sorted T cell population. From each sorted fraction, genomic DNA was isolated and quantified by UV absorbance on a Nanodrop 2000c.

The data originate from a study of shared clonotypes between healthy human individuals (dated by TCRdb to between 2020 and 2021). Regarding the study in general: The cohort included three men and a couple of women between 18 and 49 years of age. For each donor, three plates each were used for CD4 naive and CD4 memory, two plates were used for CD8 naive, and one plate was used for CD8 memory. Each donor's leukapheresis produced roughly between roughly 0.85 and 10 billion PBMCs. The study deeply sequenced blood TCR repertoires of five healthy adults to estimate repertoire size and the extent of clonotype sharing between individuals. To increase sequencing depth and limit assay-specific biases, TCR repertoire library preparation and sequencing were carried out by different laboratories using diverse techniques.

Broad study findings and their caveats: Sampling was restricted to blood, and TCR repertoires in tissues likely differ from the TCR repertoires found in blood. Because the study included a small number of donors, the genetic and exposure-history diversity represented was limited. Compared with non-shared clonotypes, the clonotypes found in all four sorted-subset donors had higher generation probabilities. When a handful of donors were compared, the shared fraction of clonotypes was about 5.4% for naive CD4, approximately 3.3% for naive CD8, more than 2% for memory CD4, and under 0.5% for memory CD8. Pairwise subsampling led to the expectation that sequencing depth would affect the degree of clonotype sharing among donors. Naive subsets generally had larger estimated clonotype richness than memory subsets did. Even with the large sequencing depth, rarefaction of the sorted-subset datasets indicated that sequencing was incomplete.

Using the deep immunoSEQ assay, multiplex PCR amplified TCR CDR3 regions from genomic DNA. Extracted genomic DNA from each cell subset was spread evenly across all wells of several immunoSEQ 96-well plates, with each plate serving as a replicate. For sorted subsets, each replicate PCR was loaded with 200 ng genomic DNA, equivalent to some 27,000 T cell genomes. Purified libraries were quantified with a Qubit 3.0 fluorometer, sized on a Bioanalyzer 2100, and re-quantified with the KAPA Library Quantification kit. Each immunoSEQ 96-well plate was sequenced on its own single-read 150-cycle Illumina NextSeq 550 flow cell. In the authors' own workflow: Because the immunoSEQ output held only junctional sequences and lacked quality scores, the filtering could not match the filtering applied to full-length reads. To assign V/J genes and CDR3, sequences were annotated against IMGT germline references using PyIR, a Python wrapper for IgBLAST v1.9. Reads with weak V/J assignments (E-value above 1e-6), missing CDR3, stop codons, out-of-frame junctions, or ambiguous translated residues were removed. V3J clonotypes were defined as sequences sharing the same inferred V gene, J gene, and CDR3 amino acid sequence. The percentage overlap between two repertoires was calculated by dividing the number of shared unique clonotypes by the size of the smaller repertoire. Richness of each repertoire was evaluated using RTK rarefaction, the Chao1 estimator, and Recon v2.1 estimates of unobserved clonotypes. OLGA was used to compute generation probabilities for all TCRbeta clonotypes that the gDNA method yielded from a few donors. Here the immuneACCESS table is served through TCRdb, limited to in-frame sequences with V and J called. Missing clones are a known gap in these copies; in checked studies unresolved V genes cover under half, and the rest lacks a known reason. The DNA gave D and trimming, while V, J and clone size come from that table. This sample comprises hundreds of thousands of clones, about 96% of them detected only once. Roughly 0.1% of the sample comes from the top ten.

This clonotype originated in a woman aged 25-40 years in good health. The specimen sequenced was naive CD8+ T cells sorted from blood. The cell subset or site label of this sample denotes: CD45RA+CCR7+.

The CDR3 here reads CASSLSGPNYNEQFF. The DNA reads as follows: TGTGCCAGCAGTTTATCCGGGCCGAACTACAATGAGCAGTTCTTC. Recombination linked TRBV27 to TRBJ2-1; confidence is insufficient to name the D gene. Inclusive of the bounding cysteine and phenylalanine, the CDR3 is 15 residues long. The DNA shown is the 45-base CDR3, in frame from base 1. Deletion took 0 bases off V and 3 bases off J, with a span of 9 bases between the germline ends. The germline V gene (reference sequence) sets CDR1 to MNHEY and CDR2 to SMNVEV.